This TCR beta chain stems from a study of blood T cell repertoires in COVID-19. Overall study: The United States, Italy and Spain supplied acute and convalescent COVID-19 samples.

Study processing details: Estimation of nucleated cell counts was performed using reference gene primer amplification. Only in-frame clones appear in the TCRdb table, and some are missing; sequencing was by immunoSEQ multiplex PCR. V and J calls and clone size come straight from that table; D and trimming were deduced from the DNA. The sample has about 200,000 clones, about 85% seen once. This clone was seen more than once but under ten times. The V gene's germline CDR1 is SGHRS and CDR2 YFSETQ. This CDR3 region has 16 residues. Trimming cost V 2 bases and J 4 bases; bases outside gene matches: 7. The TCR originated in a woman at least 80 years old with acute or convalescent COVID-19. The sample was peripheral blood. This chain connects TRBV5-1 to TRBJ2-2, with 8 bases lining up with TRBD2. This chain's CDR3 is CASSFDGRGSTGELFF. The CDR3 bases are TGCGCCAGCAGCTTTGACGGGAGGGGTAGCACCGGGGAGCTGTTTTTT. Full variable domain (outside the CDR3, taken from reference TRBV5-1 and TRBJ2-2): KAGVTQTPRYLIKTRGQQVTLSCSPISGHRSVSWYQQTPGQGLQFLFEYFSETQRNKGNFPGRFSGRQFSNSRSEMNVSTLELGDSALYLCASSFDGRGSTGELFFGEGSRLTVL.